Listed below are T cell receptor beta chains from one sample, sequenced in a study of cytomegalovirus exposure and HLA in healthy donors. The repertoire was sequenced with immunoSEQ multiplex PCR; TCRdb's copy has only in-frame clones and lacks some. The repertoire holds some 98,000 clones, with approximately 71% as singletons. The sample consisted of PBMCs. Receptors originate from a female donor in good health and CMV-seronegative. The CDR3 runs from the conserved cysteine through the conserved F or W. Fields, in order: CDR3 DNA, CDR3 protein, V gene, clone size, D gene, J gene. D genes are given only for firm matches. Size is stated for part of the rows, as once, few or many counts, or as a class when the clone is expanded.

CDR3 DNA: TGTGCCAGCAGCTTAGGGAGCAGCGGGAGGGGCACAGATACGCAGTATTTT
CDR3 protein: CASSLGSSGRGTDTQYF
V gene: TRBV11-2
clone size: .
D gene: TRBD2
J gene: TRBJ2-3

CDR3 DNA: TGTGCCAGCAGTGGTCAGACGGGCTACGAGCAGTACTTC
CDR3 protein: CASSGQTGYEQYF
V gene: TRBV6-1
clone size: .
D gene: .
J gene: TRBJ2-7

CDR3 DNA: TGTGCCAGCAGCCTCACCGCAGGGGCCTACGAGCAGTACTTC
CDR3 protein: CASSLTAGAYEQYF
V gene: TRBV7-8
clone size: .
D gene: .
J gene: TRBJ2-7

CDR3 DNA: TGTGCCAGCATCGGGCTAGCGGCCTACAATGCGCAGTTCTTC
CDR3 protein: CASIGLAAYNAQFF
V gene: TRBV27
clone size: .
D gene: TRBD2
J gene: TRBJ2-1

CDR3 DNA: TGTGCCAGCAGCCCGTCTCCAGGTTCTTTCTATGGCTACACCTTC
CDR3 protein: CASSPSPGSFYGYTF
V gene: TRBV6-5
clone size: .
D gene: .
J gene: TRBJ1-2

CDR3 DNA: TGTGCCAGCAGTTTCTCGACAGGGAACACTGAAGCTTTCTTT
CDR3 protein: CASSFSTGNTEAFF
V gene: TRBV6-5
clone size: .
D gene: .
J gene: TRBJ1-1

CDR3 DNA: TGTGCCAGTAGTACACGCGGGTCAAACATTCAGTACTTC
CDR3 protein: CASSTRGSNIQYF
V gene: TRBV19
clone size: once
D gene: .
J gene: TRBJ2-4

CDR3 DNA: TGTGCCAGCACCCCCATGACAATCTCTGGAAACACCATATATTTT
CDR3 protein: CASTPMTISGNTIYF
V gene: TRBV2
clone size: .
D gene: .
J gene: TRBJ1-3

CDR3 DNA: TGTGCCAGCAGTTGGGACAGGGGCTACGAGCAGTACTTC
CDR3 protein: CASSWDRGYEQYF
V gene: TRBV7-2
clone size: .
D gene: TRBD1
J gene: TRBJ2-7

CDR3 DNA: TGTGCCAGCAGTGCTCCCGGGACAGCCATAATGAACACTGAAGCTTTCTTT
CDR3 protein: CASSAPGTAIMNTEAFF
V gene: TRBV25-1
clone size: .
D gene: TRBD1
J gene: TRBJ1-1

CDR3 DNA: TGTGCCACCAGCAGGGGACGACAGGGAGTGAGTAACTATGGCTACACCTTC
CDR3 protein: CATSRGRQGVSNYGYTF
V gene: TRBV15
clone size: .
D gene: TRBD1
J gene: TRBJ1-2

CDR3 DNA: TGTGCCAGTAGCCTGGGCGCGGGGGGGCTTAGCACAGATACGCAGTATTTT
CDR3 protein: CASSLGAGGLSTDTQYF
V gene: TRBV19
clone size: .
D gene: TRBD2
J gene: TRBJ2-3

CDR3 DNA: TGTGCCTGGAGTGTTTACTACAATGAGCAGTTCTTC
CDR3 protein: CAWSVYYNEQFF
V gene: TRBV30
clone size: few
D gene: .
J gene: TRBJ2-1

CDR3 DNA: TGTGCCACCAGCAGAGAATCTTCCGGGATCCGAGGCACTGAAGCTTTCTTT
CDR3 protein: CATSRESSGIRGTEAFF
V gene: TRBV15
clone size: .
D gene: .
J gene: TRBJ1-1

CDR3 DNA: TGCGCCATTACGACAGGGGACAGTCAGCCCCAGCATTTT
CDR3 protein: CAITTGDSQPQHF
V gene: TRBV23-1
clone size: once
D gene: TRBD1
J gene: TRBJ1-5

CDR3 DNA: TGTGCCAGCAGTACTCAGGGAATCTACAATGAGCAGTTCTTC
CDR3 protein: CASSTQGIYNEQFF
V gene: TRBV6-5
clone size: few
D gene: .
J gene: TRBJ2-1

CDR3 DNA: TGCAGCGTCGGGAGGGGGACTGAAGCTTTCTTT
CDR3 protein: CSVGRGTEAFF
V gene: TRBV29-1
clone size: .
D gene: .
J gene: TRBJ1-1

CDR3 DNA: TGTGCCAGCAGCCAAGATACCTTCTCGGGGGAGACCCAGTACTTC
CDR3 protein: CASSQDTFSGETQYF
V gene: TRBV14
clone size: .
D gene: .
J gene: TRBJ2-5

CDR3 DNA: TGTGCCAGCAGCCCCAGGGTCAGGGGGTTAACCGGGGAGCTGTTTTTT
CDR3 protein: CASSPRVRGLTGELFF
V gene: TRBV7-2
clone size: .
D gene: TRBD1
J gene: TRBJ2-2

CDR3 DNA: TGCGCCAGCAGCCAAGCCTATAGCAATCAGCCCCAGCATTTT
CDR3 protein: CASSQAYSNQPQHF
V gene: TRBV4-1
clone size: .
D gene: .
J gene: TRBJ1-5

CDR3 DNA: TGTGCCAGCAGTTCGAACCCCGGACAGGCGTATAATTCACCCCTCCACTTT
CDR3 protein: CASSSNPGQAYNSPLHF
V gene: TRBV7-9
clone size: .
D gene: TRBD1
J gene: TRBJ1-6

CDR3 DNA: TGTGCCAGCAGCGTTCTGCCAGACACTGAAGCTTTCTTT
CDR3 protein: CASSVLPDTEAFF
V gene: TRBV9
clone size: .
D gene: .
J gene: TRBJ1-1

CDR3 DNA: TGTGCCAGCAGCATACCGGGACTAGCTGGTAATGAGCAGTTCTTC
CDR3 protein: CASSIPGLAGNEQFF
V gene: TRBV7-9
clone size: .
D gene: TRBD2
J gene: TRBJ2-1

CDR3 DNA: TGTGCCAGCAAGCCGGGGACAGTTGAAAAACTGTTTTTT
CDR3 protein: CASKPGTVEKLFF
V gene: TRBV6-5
clone size: .
D gene: TRBD1
J gene: TRBJ1-4

CDR3 DNA: TGTGCCTGGGGGAGACAGGGGTTGACAGATACGCAGTATTTT
CDR3 protein: CAWGRQGLTDTQYF
V gene: TRBV30
clone size: once
D gene: TRBD1
J gene: TRBJ2-3

CDR3 DNA: TGTGCCAGCAGCCTTTTCCAGGGACAGGGAGATTCACCCCTCCACTTT
CDR3 protein: CASSLFQGQGDSPLHF
V gene: TRBV7-8
clone size: once
D gene: TRBD1
J gene: TRBJ1-6

CDR3 DNA: TGTGCCAGCAGCTTGGTTTGGGAGGAAGCTTTCTTT
CDR3 protein: CASSLVWEEAFF
V gene: TRBV5-5
clone size: .
D gene: .
J gene: TRBJ1-1

CDR3 DNA: TGTGCCATCAGAAGAACCGGTGCCCCGGGTTCACCCCTCCACTTT
CDR3 protein: CAIRRTGAPGSPLHF
V gene: TRBV10-3
clone size: once
D gene: .
J gene: TRBJ1-6

CDR3 DNA: TGTGCCAGTAGTATAGACCGCCGCGCTGGGGGCCGAGCAGATACGCAGTATTTT
CDR3 protein: CASSIDRRAGGRADTQYF
V gene: TRBV19
clone size: .
D gene: .
J gene: TRBJ2-3

CDR3 DNA: TGTGCCAGCAGTTCGAACGGAGGGAGGTTTACAGGTACGCAGTATTTT
CDR3 protein: CASSSNGGRFTGTQYF
V gene: TRBV6-5
clone size: .
D gene: .
J gene: TRBJ2-3